This T cell receptor (beta chain) came from a study of blood T cell repertoires in COVID-19. The germline V gene encodes CDR1 SGHNT and CDR2 YYREEE (reference sequence). J lost 1 base, V lost 4 bases, and 1 base had no gene match. The CDR3 contains 13 residues. The protocol was immunoSEQ multiplex PCR, while the TCRdb copy is restricted to in-frame clones and leaves out a portion. The sample records approximately 250,000 clones, about 89% being singletons. This chain joins TRBV5-4 and TRBJ2-5; 7 bases line up with TRBD1. The TCR sequence derives from a woman aged 55 to 70 who had recovered from COVID-19. The sample was peripheral blood. The CDR3 sequence: CASSRDSQETQYF. CDR3 in DNA: TGTGCCAGCAGCCGGGACAGCCAAGAGACCCAGTACTTC.